This T cell receptor beta chain was obtained from a study of shared clonotypes between healthy human individuals. Assay used: immunoSEQ multiplex PCR; TCRdb lists only in-frame clones, some missing. Counted here are 2 million or so clones, approximately 95% occurring once; the ten biggest clones make up 1.1%. There are 18 residues in the CDR3. The V segment lost 3 bases and the J segment 2 bases; nucleotides outside the gene matches: 12. Looked up from germline, CDR1 is SGHAT and CDR2 is FQNNGV. Terminally differentiated effector memory CD45RA+ cells were left out of the naive CD8 fraction, which was CD45RO-negative and positively selected for CCR7.

The source of this sequence is a young man in good health. The chain uses TRBV11-2 and TRBJ2-3; TRBD2 matches at 9 bases. Specimen: naive CD8+ T cells sorted from blood. The CDR3 here is CASSFIGSSGGITDTQYF. As DNA, the CDR3 is TGTGCCAGCAGCTTTATTGGCTCGAGCGGGGGGATCACAGATACGCAGTATTTT.